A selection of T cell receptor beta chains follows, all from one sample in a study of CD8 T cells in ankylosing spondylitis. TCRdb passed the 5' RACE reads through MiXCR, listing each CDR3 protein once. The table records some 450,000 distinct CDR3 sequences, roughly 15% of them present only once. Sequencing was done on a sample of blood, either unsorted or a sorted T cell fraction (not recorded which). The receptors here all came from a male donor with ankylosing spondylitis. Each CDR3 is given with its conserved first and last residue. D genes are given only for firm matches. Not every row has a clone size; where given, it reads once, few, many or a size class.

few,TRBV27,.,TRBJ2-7,CASRQTHTNEQYF,TGTGCCAGCAGGCAAACTCATACTAACGAGCAGTACTTC
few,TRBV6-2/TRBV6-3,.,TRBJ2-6,CASSYSPRGPLTGANVLTF,TGTGCCAGCAGTTACTCCCCGAGAGGACCGCTTACTGGGGCCAACGTCCTGACTTTC
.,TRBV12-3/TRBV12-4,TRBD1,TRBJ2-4,CASGTGPGIQYF,TGTGCCAGTGGGACAGGGCCGGGCATTCAGTACTTC
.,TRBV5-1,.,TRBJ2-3,CASSLTEPGADTQYF,TGCGCCAGCAGCCTGACCGAGCCAGGGGCAGATACGCAGTATTTT
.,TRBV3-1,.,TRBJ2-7,CASSQNQGEQYF,TGTGCCAGCAGCCAGAACCAGGGAGAGCAGTACTTC
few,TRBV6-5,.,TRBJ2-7,CASSYSLYDEQYF,TGTGCCAGCAGTTACTCCCTCTACGACGAGCAGTACTTC
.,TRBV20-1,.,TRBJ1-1,CSARSRLPMNTEAFF,TGCAGTGCGAGGTCCAGGCTCCCAATGAACACTGAAGCTTTCTTT
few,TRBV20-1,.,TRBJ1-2,CSALRGMPSYTF,TGCAGTGCCCTTAGGGGTATGCCATCCTACACCTTC
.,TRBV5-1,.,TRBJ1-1,CASSFSTADTEAFF,TGCGCCAGCAGCTTTTCAACCGCAGACACTGAAGCTTTCTTT
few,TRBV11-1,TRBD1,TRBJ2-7,CASSSRDGTGGASYEQYF,TGTGCCAGCAGCTCTCGAGACGGGACAGGGGGCGCAAGCTACGAGCAGTACTTC
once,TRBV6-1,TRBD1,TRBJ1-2,CASSPKGQAIYGYTF,TGTGCCAGCAGTCCAAAGGGACAGGCGATTTATGGCTACACCTTC
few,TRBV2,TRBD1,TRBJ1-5,CASSQGQGIQPQHF,TGTGCCAGCAGTCAAGGACAGGGTATCCAGCCCCAGCATTTT
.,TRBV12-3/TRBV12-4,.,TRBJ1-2,CATGTQDGYTF,TGTGCCACCGGGACTCAAGATGGCTACACCTTC
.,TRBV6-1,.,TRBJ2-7,CASSPPGTGEQYF,TGTGCCAGCAGCCCCCCGGGGACGGGCGAGCAGTACTTC
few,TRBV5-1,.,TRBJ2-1,CASSHTWPLGPSRNEQFF,TGCGCCAGCAGCCACACGTGGCCTTTAGGCCCCTCGAGGAATGAGCAGTTCTTC
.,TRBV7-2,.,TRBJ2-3,CASSLVSAATDTQYF,TGTGCCAGCAGCTTAGTATCGGCAGCCACAGATACGCAGTATTTT
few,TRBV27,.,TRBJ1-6,CASSLSWGSSYNSPLHF,TGTGCCAGCAGTTTATCGTGGGGAAGCTCCTATAATTCACCCCTCCACTTT
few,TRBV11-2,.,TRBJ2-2,CASSRPSFGELFF,TGTGCCAGCAGCCGACCATCGTTCGGGGAGCTGTTTTTT
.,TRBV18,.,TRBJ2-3,CASSQGRVADTQYF,TGTGCCAGCTCACAGGGAAGGGTTGCAGATACGCAGTATTTT
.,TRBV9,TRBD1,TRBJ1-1,CASSAGGRDTEAFF,TGTGCCAGCAGCGCAGGGGGAAGGGACACTGAAGCTTTCTTT
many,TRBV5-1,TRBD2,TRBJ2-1,CASSYLAGGNNEQFF,TGCGCCAGCAGCTACCTAGCGGGAGGTAACAATGAGCAGTTCTTC
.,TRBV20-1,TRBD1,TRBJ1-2,CQNRGGHGYTF,TGCCAGAACAGGGGAGGCCATGGCTACACCTTC
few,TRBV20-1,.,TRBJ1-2,CSASTGDSGYTF,TGCAGTGCTTCGACGGGGGATTCTGGCTACACCTTC
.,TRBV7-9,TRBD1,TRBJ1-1,CASIKRDSNTEAFF,TGTGCCAGCATCAAACGGGACAGCAACACTGAAGCTTTCTTT
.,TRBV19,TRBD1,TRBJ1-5,CASSLGGQANQPQHF,TGTGCCAGTAGTCTAGGGGGACAGGCGAATCAGCCCCAGCATTTT
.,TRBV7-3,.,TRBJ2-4,CASRYTGTAYGLAKNIQYF,TGTGCCAGCAGATATACCGGGACCGCCTATGGCTTAGCCAAAAACATTCAGTACTTC
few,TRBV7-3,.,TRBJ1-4,CASSLRMYVSRRCEKLFF,TGTGCCAGCAGCTTAAGGATGTACGTCAGCAGACGGTGCGAAAAACTGTTTTTT